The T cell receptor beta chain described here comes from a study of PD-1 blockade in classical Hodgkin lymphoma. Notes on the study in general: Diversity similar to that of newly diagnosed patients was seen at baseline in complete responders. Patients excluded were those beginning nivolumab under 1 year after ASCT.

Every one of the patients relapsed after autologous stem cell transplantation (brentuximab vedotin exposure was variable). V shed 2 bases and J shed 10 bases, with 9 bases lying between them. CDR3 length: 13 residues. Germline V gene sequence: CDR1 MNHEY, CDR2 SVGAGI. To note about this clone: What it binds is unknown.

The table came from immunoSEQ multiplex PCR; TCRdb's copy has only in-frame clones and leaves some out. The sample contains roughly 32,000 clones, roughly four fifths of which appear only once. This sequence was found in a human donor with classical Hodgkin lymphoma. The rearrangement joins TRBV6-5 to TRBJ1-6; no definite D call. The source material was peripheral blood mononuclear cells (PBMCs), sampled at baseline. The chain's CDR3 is CASSYMRSSPLHF. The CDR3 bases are TGTGCCAGCAGTTACATGCGCAGCTCACCCCTCCACTTT.